This T cell receptor (beta chain) stems from a study of read filtering for tumor transcriptome and immune sequencing. Study as a whole: R-ISS stage counts were eight or nine for I, about 15 for II, six or seven for III. Whole-transcriptome libraries were prepared after DNase treatment. Study results and limitations: IR-seq captured clonotypes deeper and more reliably than RNA-seq. This fraction held mixed bone marrow immune cells after CD138-negative sorting.

V lost 2 bases to trimming and J lost 0 bases, with 4 bases between them. CDR3 size: 13 residues. The germline CDR1 and CDR2 sequences are KGHSH and LQKENI. This clonotype was detected many times. Its antigen is not known. Molecular barcoded adaptors covering alpha/delta and beta/gamma chains were used on roughly 370 ng RNA. TCRdb reprocessed the reads with MiXCR, giving one entry per CDR3 protein. The sample lists roughly 130,000 distinct CDR3 sequences, over 10% occurring once. This chain joins TRBV18 and TRBJ2-5, with D hard to call. The clonotype was recovered from a donor at least 40 years old with multiple myeloma. Source material: a population of CD138-negative cells sorted from bone marrow. CDR3 bases: TGTGCCAGCTCACCAGGGGACCAAGAGACCCAGTACTTC. Translation gives CASSPGDQETQYF.